A selection of T cell receptor beta chains follows, all from one sample in a study of blood T cell repertoires in COVID-19. Sequenced by immunoSEQ multiplex PCR; TCRdb stores in-frame clones only, minus some. Of about 350,000 clones detected, 88% appear once; the ten largest clones hold approximately 1%. Sequenced material: PBMCs or T cells enriched from blood (not recorded which). All receptors come from a woman aged 25 to 39 who had been exposed to COVID-19. The conserved cysteine and the conserved F or W are not part of the CDR3 here.

V gene	J gene	CDR3 protein
TRBV3-1/TRBV3-2	TRBJ1-6	ASSQVLTAALH
TRBV3-1/TRBV3-2	TRBJ2-7	ASSPGQVGTYEQY
TRBV27	TRBJ2-2	ASSLTPLAGGLSNTGELF
TRBV19	TRBJ2-1	ASSISSGHYNEQF
TRBV18	TRBJ1-2	ASSPPIEGPYT
TRBV2	TRBJ1-2	VSSESYGYT
TRBV9	TRBJ2-2	ASSAGLAGAASGELF
TRBV27	TRBJ2-7	AKSATGGGLSYEQY
TRBV15	TRBJ2-5	ATSSGPGRGGQETQY
TRBV4-1	TRBJ2-7	ASSQDGTSSVYEQY
TRBV6-1	TRBJ2-7	ASSEGLSFGSRGYEQY
TRBV12-5	TRBJ2-5	ASGLVRVPGEMRETQY
TRBV19	TRBJ2-2	ASSISGLNTGELF